These T cell receptor beta chains were read from a single sample in a study of blood T cell repertoires in COVID-19. This table comes from immunoSEQ multiplex PCR, and its TCRdb copy is limited to in-frame clones, with some not included. Here the sample spans more than 200,000 clones, 86% being singletons. The material sequenced was PBMCs or T cells enriched from blood (not recorded which). These receptors were obtained from a man between 35 and 55 years old who had recovered from COVID-19. Each CDR3 is given with its conserved first and last residue. D genes are given only for firm matches. Size is omitted from some rows. Given values are once, few, many or a class for expanded clones.

V gene	clone size	D gene	J gene	CDR3 length	CDR3 protein	CDR3 DNA
TRBV7-9	-	-	TRBJ2-1	15	CASSLQVSSYNEQFF	TGTGCCAGCAGCTTACAGGTGAGCTCCTACAATGAGCAGTTCTTC
TRBV4-1	once	TRBD2	TRBJ2-7	16	CASSQTVGLGPLEQYF	TGCGCCAGCAGCCAAACTGTGGGACTAGGTCCTCTCGAGCAGTACTTC
TRBV18	-	-	TRBJ2-2	15	CASSPGRDGTGELFF	TGTGCCAGCTCACCTGGCAGGGATGGCACCGGGGAGCTGTTTTTT
TRBV7-5	-	-	TRBJ1-5	20	CVRRFSPRGTGDRVDQPQHF	TGTGTCAGAAGGTTTTCGCCCAGGGGGACAGGGGACCGGGTGGATCAGCCCCAGCATTTT
TRBV6-5	-	-	TRBJ1-5	13	CASSWRQNQPQHF	TGTGCCAGCAGTTGGAGGCAGAATCAGCCCCAGCATTTT
TRBV9	once	TRBD1	TRBJ2-7	12	CASSATGGEQYF	TGTGCCAGCAGCGCGACAGGGGGCGAGCAGTACTTC
TRBV7-9	once	TRBD2	TRBJ2-1	12	CASSLSGLVGFF	TGTGCCAGCAGCCTTTCAGGACTAGTTGGGTTCTTC
TRBV18	-	TRBD2	TRBJ2-3	16	CASSPRAGRATDTQYF	TGTGCCAGCTCACCACGGGCAGGGAGGGCCACAGATACGCAGTATTTT
TRBV5-6	-	TRBD2	TRBJ2-7	15	CASSPFHELASEQYF	TGTGCCAGCAGCCCCTTCCACGAACTAGCGAGCGAGCAGTACTTC
TRBV2	few	-	TRBJ1-4	14	CASGPGAGFQKLFF	TGTGCCAGCGGTCCAGGGGCCGGGTTTCAAAAACTGTTTTTT
TRBV27	-	TRBD2	TRBJ2-1	14	CASSLLTSGGATIF	TGTGCCAGCAGTTTATTAACTAGCGGGGGGGCTACGATCTTC
TRBV9	once	TRBD1	TRBJ2-3	14	CASSVSGGPDTQYF	TGTGCCAGCAGCGTTTCAGGGGGCCCGGATACGCAGTATTTT
TRBV5-5	-	-	TRBJ2-3	17	CASSLGSGSQNTDTQYF	TGTGCCAGCAGCTTGGGGTCAGGGTCCCAGAACACAGATACGCAGTATTTT
TRBV3-1/TRBV3-2	once	-	TRBJ2-7	15	CASSQGSVISYEQYF	TGTGCCAGCAGCCAAGGGTCAGTCATCAGCTACGAGCAGTACTTC
TRBV28	-	TRBD1	TRBJ2-7	14	CASSPGQGDYEQYF	TGTGCCAGCAGTCCCGGACAGGGAGATTACGAGCAGTACTTC
TRBV12-3/TRBV12-4	-	-	TRBJ2-3	12	CATSESTDTQYF	TGTGCGACCTCGGAGAGCACAGATACGCAGTATTTT
TRBV2	-	-	TRBJ1-4	15	CASSLRQPDLGKLFF	TGTGCCAGCAGTTTAAGACAGCCAGATTTGGGAAAACTGTTTTTT
TRBV9	-	TRBD1	TRBJ1-2	15	CASSGRDSMPYGYTF	TGTGCCAGCAGCGGACGGGACAGTATGCCCTATGGCTACACCTTC
TRBV30	-	TRBD1	TRBJ1-6	13	CAWSDRGYSPLHF	TGTGCCTGGAGTGACAGGGGGTATTCACCCCTCCACTTT
TRBV5-1	-	-	TRBJ1-1	14	CASSLDAGWTEAFF	TGCGCCAGCAGCTTGGATGCAGGGTGGACTGAAGCTTTCTTT
TRBV25-1	-	-	TRBJ2-2	16	CASSEFGGQGTGELFF	TGTGCCAGCAGTGAATTCGGGGGGCAGGGCACCGGGGAGCTGTTTTTT
TRBV19	-	-	TRBJ1-5	15	CASRAGSYSNQPQHF	TGTGCCAGCAGAGCCGGGTCCTATAGCAATCAGCCCCAGCATTTT
TRBV3-1/TRBV3-2	-	-	TRBJ2-7	14	CASSQTTESYEQYF	TGTGCCAGCAGCCAGACGACAGAAAGCTACGAGCAGTACTTC
TRBV6-5	-	-	TRBJ2-1	15	CASKPRWGLGNEQFF	TGTGCCAGCAAACCGCGATGGGGGCTAGGCAATGAGCAGTTCTTC
TRBV25-1	once	-	TRBJ2-5	12	CASSEGKETQYF	TGTGCCAGCAGTGAAGGCAAGGAGACCCAGTACTTC
TRBV29-1	-	-	TRBJ2-6	13	CSVQGTGANVLTF	TGCAGCGTTCAGGGTACTGGGGCCAACGTCCTGACTTTC
TRBV10-3	-	TRBD2	TRBJ2-5	13	CAVGRGAQETQYF	TGTGCTGTGGGGCGGGGGGCCCAAGAGACCCAGTACTTC
TRBV14	-	-	TRBJ2-2	13	CASSQSGAGELFF	TGTGCCAGCAGCCAATCGGGGGCCGGGGAGCTGTTTTTT
TRBV15	-	-	TRBJ1-1	15	CATSRGGMVDTEAFF	TGTGCCACCAGCAGGGGGGGGATGGTGGACACTGAAGCTTTCTTT
TRBV24-1	-	-	TRBJ1-6	18	CATSDFCLGQEKNSPLHF	TGTGCCACCAGTGATTTTTGTCTGGGACAAGAAAAAAATTCACCCCTCCACTTT
TRBV25-1	-	TRBD1	TRBJ1-2	14	CASSEFDRVGGYTF	TGTGCCAGCAGTGAATTCGACAGGGTAGGCGGCTACACCTTC
TRBV4-2	many	TRBD2	TRBJ2-1	15	CASSQFQAGDNEQFF	TGTGCCAGCAGCCAATTTCAAGCGGGGGATAATGAGCAGTTCTTC
TRBV18	-	-	TRBJ1-1	15	CASSPTRGENTEAFF	TGTGCCAGCTCACCCACTCGGGGTGAGAACACTGAAGCTTTCTTT
TRBV10-3	-	-	TRBJ1-1	14	CAISIAGVNTEAFF	TGTGCCATCAGTATCGCAGGGGTGAACACTGAAGCTTTCTTT
TRBV19	-	-	TRBJ1-4	14	CASTHTVTNEKLFF	TGTGCCAGTACCCATACAGTAACTAATGAAAAACTGTTTTTT
TRBV5-5	few	TRBD1	TRBJ2-7	13	CASSATGSLEQYF	TGTGCCAGCAGCGCGACAGGGTCCCTCGAGCAGTACTTC
TRBV30	-	-	TRBJ1-2	15	CAWSRFASGEYGYTF	TGTGCCTGGAGTAGGTTCGCGTCGGGGGAATACGGCTACACCTTC
TRBV18	-	-	TRBJ2-1	16	CASSPRQTTSYNEQFF	TGTGCCAGCTCCCCCAGACAGACCACATCCTACAATGAGCAGTTCTTC
TRBV30	-	-	TRBJ2-3	14	CAWINAGYTDTQYF	TGTGCCTGGATAAATGCGGGATACACAGATACGCAGTATTTT